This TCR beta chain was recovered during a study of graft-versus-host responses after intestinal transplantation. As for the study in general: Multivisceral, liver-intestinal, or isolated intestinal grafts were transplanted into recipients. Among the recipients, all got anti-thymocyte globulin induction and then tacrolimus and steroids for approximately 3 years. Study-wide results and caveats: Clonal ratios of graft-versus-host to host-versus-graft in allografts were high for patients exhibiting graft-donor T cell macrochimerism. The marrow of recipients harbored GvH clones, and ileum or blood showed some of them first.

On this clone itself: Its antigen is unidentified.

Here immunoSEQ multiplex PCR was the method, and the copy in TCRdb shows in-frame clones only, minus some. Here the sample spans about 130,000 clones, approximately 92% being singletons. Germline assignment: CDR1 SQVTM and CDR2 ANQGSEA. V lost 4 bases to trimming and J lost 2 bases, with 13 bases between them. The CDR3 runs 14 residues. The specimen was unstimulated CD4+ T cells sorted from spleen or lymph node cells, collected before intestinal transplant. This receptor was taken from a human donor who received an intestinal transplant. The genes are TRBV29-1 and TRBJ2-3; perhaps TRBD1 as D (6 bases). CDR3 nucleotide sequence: TGCAGCGTTGTTCGGTCAGGGGCCACAGATACGCAGTATTTT. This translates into CSVVRSGATDTQYF.